What follows are 30 T cell receptor beta chains derived from one specimen sequenced in a study of blood T cell repertoires in COVID-19. The repertoire was sequenced with immunoSEQ multiplex PCR; TCRdb's copy has only in-frame clones and lacks some. The table lists 150,000 to 200,000 clones, around 87% of them singletons, with around 10% in the top ten. The sample taken for sequencing was peripheral blood. Receptors were obtained from a woman between 65 and 79 years old with COVID-19, enrolled during active disease.

The gene calls are TRBV5-5 and TRBJ1-4; maybe TRBD1 (6 bases). The CDR3 is 15 amino acids. Germline CDR1 SGHKS, CDR2 YYEKEE (reference sequence). V was trimmed by 0 bases and J by 6 bases, leaving 12 bases between them. The CDR3 loop is CASSLEGGTYEKLFF. The CDR3 DNA reads as TGTGCCAGCAGCTTGGAAGGGGGAACCTATGAAAAACTGTTTTTT.

The V call is TRBV5-1, the J call TRBJ1-2, with TRBD1 identical over 7 bases. CDR3 size: 14 residues. Germline values: CDR1 SGHRS, CDR2 YFSETQ. The junction had 7 bases not matched to a gene; V was cut back by 4 bases and J by 4 bases. CDR3 region: CASSLQGPSYGYTF. CDR3 coding DNA: TGCGCCAGCAGCCTACAGGGGCCGAGCTATGGCTACACCTTC.

The CDR3 nucleotides read TGCAGCGTTTTGCGGGACGGCGGCTCCTACGAGCAGTACTTC. It encodes CSVLRDGGSYEQYF. This rearrangement joins TRBV29-1 to TRBJ2-7; D is possibly TRBD2 (6 bases). This CDR3 is 14 amino acids long. Germline lookup yields CDR1 SQVTM and CDR2 ANQGSEA. V lost 5 bases, J lost 0 bases, and 14 bases lay in between.

This chain uses TRBV2 with TRBJ2-3; weak D call: TRBD2 (6 bases). The CDR3 spans 13 residues. The V gene's germline CDR1 is SNHLY and CDR2 FYNNEI. Trimming took off 8 bases at V and 0 bases at J, with 9 bases between the two ends. CDR3 loop: CASRGDSTDTQYF. Here the CDR3 DNA reads TGTGCCAGCCGCGGGGACAGCACAGATACGCAGTATTTT.

The chain links TRBV19 to TRBJ1-5, with 7 positions matching TRBD1. The trim removed 4 bases at V and 4 bases at J, leaving 7 bases unmatched. CDR3 length: 15 residues. CDR1 and CDR2 from the germline V gene are LNHDA and SQIVND (reference sequence). CDR3: CASSNGAGGNQPQHF. The DNA for the CDR3 is TGTGCCAGTAGTAACGGGGCAGGGGGGAATCAGCCCCAGCATTTT. Drawing the rest from reference TRBV19 and TRBJ1-5, the complete variable domain is DGGITQSPKYLFRKEGQNVTLSCEQNLNHDAMYWYRQDPGQGLRLIYYSQIVNDFQKGDIAEGYSVSREKKESFPLTVTSAQKNPTAFYLCASSNGAGGNQPQHFGDGTRLSIL.

CDR3 sequence: CASSLENYKNIQYF. In DNA, the CDR3 is TGTGCCAGCAGTTTGGAGAACTATAAAAACATTCAGTACTTC. The J gene is TRBJ2-4, the V gene TRBV28; no definite D call. Deletions cut 3 bases from V and 4 bases from J, with 10 bases between. CDR1 MDHEN and CDR2 SYDVKM come from the germline V gene. This CDR3 is built from 14 residues. Together with reference TRBV28 and TRBJ2-4, the CDR3 gives the full variable domain: DVKVTQSSRYLVKRTGEKVFLECVQDMDHENMFWYRQDPGLGLRLIYFSYDVKMKEKGDIPEGYSVSREKKERFSLILESASTNQTSMYLCASSLENYKNIQYFGAGTRLSVL.

The genes are TRBV18 and TRBJ2-7; TRBD1 might be the D (6 bases). The CDR3 totals 11 residues. Germline-derived CDR1 and CDR2 are KGHSH and LQKENI. Trimming stripped 6 bases from V and 6 bases from J, with 9 bases between. The CDR3 region is CASSPDSEQYF. DNA of the CDR3: TGTGCCAGCTCCCCGGACAGCGAGCAGTACTTC.

This chain joins TRBV5-1 and TRBJ1-1; 8 bases match TRBD1. The CDR3 covers 14 residues. The V gene's germline CDR1 is SGHRS and CDR2 YFSETQ. V dropped 0 bases and J dropped 6; count of bases not matched to a gene: 4. CDR3 in amino acids: CASSLAPTGAEAFF. The CDR3 nucleotides read TGCGCCAGCAGCTTGGCCCCGACAGGGGCTGAAGCTTTCTTT.

The chain is built from TRBV15 and TRBJ2-2; 14 nucleotides agree with TRBD2. The trim removed 2 bases at V and 9 bases at J, leaving 11 bases unmatched. The CDR3 runs to 18 residues. Germline lookup yields CDR1 LNHNV and CDR2 YYDKDF (reference sequence). CDR3 protein: CATSRSPGLAGAYRELFF. The CDR3 nucleotides are TGTGCCACCAGCAGAAGCCCGGGACTAGCGGGGGCATACCGGGAGCTGTTTTTT.

V gene TRBV6-5 combines with J gene TRBJ2-5; 8 nucleotides align to TRBD1. Germline V gene lookup returns CDR1 MNHEY and CDR2 SVGAGI. The V and J ends lost 7 bases and 4 bases, in that order; junction bases with no gene match: 8. This CDR3 spans 14 amino acids. DNA of the CDR3: TGTGCCAGCACCTCCTTAACAGGGGGAGAGACCCAGTACTTC. This translates into CASTSLTGGETQYF.

The CDR3 coding sequence is TGTGCCAGCAGCCCCGGCGGGGGGCTGAGTGAAAAACTGTTTTTT. As protein: CASSPGGGLSEKLFF. The chain uses TRBV7-6 and TRBJ1-4; D is perhaps TRBD1 (6 bases). The V gene's germline CDR1 is SGHVS and CDR2 FNYEAQ. The CDR3 is 15 residues long. The V gene lost 5 bases and the J gene lost 7 bases, with 17 bases spanning the gap.

There are a few counts of this clone. V gene TRBV29-1 combines with J gene TRBJ1-2; TRBD1 aligns across 7 bases. The trim removed 5 bases at V and 8 bases at J, leaving 5 bases unmatched. The germline gives CDR1 SQVTM, CDR2 ANQGSEA. This CDR3 region has 11 residues. CDR3 loop: CSVHRGDGYTF. CDR3 sequence (DNA): TGCAGCGTTCACAGGGGAGACGGCTACACCTTC. The entire variable domain, with the rest obtained from reference TRBV29-1 and TRBJ1-2, is as follows: SAVISQKPSRDICQRGTSLTIQCQVDSQVTMMFWYRQQPGQSLTLIATANQGSEATYESGFVIDKFPISRPNLTFSTLTVSNMSPEDSSIYLCSVHRGDGYTFGSGTRLTVV.

The chain joins TRBV5-1 to TRBJ2-4, with 10 positions matching TRBD1. The CDR3 covers 16 residues. V shed 5 bases, J shed 8 bases, and the junction held 13 bases outside the gene matches. From germline, CDR1 is SGHRS and CDR2 YFSETQ. CDR3 region: CASSGGQGKGLYIQYF. The CDR3 region has the DNA TGCGCCAGCAGTGGGGGACAGGGGAAGGGGTTGTACATTCAGTACTTC.

The V call is TRBV19, the J call TRBJ1-5; D perhaps matches TRBD1 (6 bases). The CDR3 loop spans 13 amino acids. Germline V lookup: CDR1 LNHDA, CDR2 SQIVND (reference sequence). Trimming stripped 6 bases from V and 4 bases from J, with 10 bases between. The CDR3 nucleotides are TGTGCCAGTAGACAGGGTAGAAATCAGCCCCAGCATTTT. Translation: CASRQGRNQPQHF.

V gene TRBV11-2 combines with J gene TRBJ2-5, with TRBD2 identical over 13 bases. V gave up 5 bases and J gave up 4 bases; unmatched junction bases: 7. The CDR3 loop spans 16 amino acids. The germline CDR1 and CDR2 sequences are SGHAT and FQNNGV. CDR3 amino acids: CASSPTSGGAVETQYF. The CDR3 DNA follows: TGTGCCAGCAGCCCCACTAGCGGGGGGGCTGTAGAGACCCAGTACTTC.

The V and J genes are TRBV19 and TRBJ2-6; tentative D call: TRBD1 (6 bases). Deletions cut 5 bases from V and 0 bases from J, with 11 bases between. Germline V lookup: CDR1 LNHDA, CDR2 SQIVND (reference sequence). The CDR3 consists of 16 residues. CDR3 nucleotides: TGTGCCAGTAGTGGGCCAGGGGTCTCTGGGGCCAACGTCCTGACTTTC. Its translation: CASSGPGVSGANVLTF.

The V and J genes are TRBV7-2 and TRBJ1-3; D might be TRBD1 (5 bases). This CDR3 contains 12 residues. The germline V and J ends were trimmed by 6 bases and 4 bases, with 7 bases remaining between them. The germline V gene encodes CDR1 SGHTA and CDR2 FQGNSA. CDR3 sequence (DNA): TGTGCCAGCAGGACAGCCGGAAACACCATATATTTT. It encodes CASRTAGNTIYF.

The rearrangement uses TRBV18 and TRBJ1-2; D gene ambiguous. This CDR3 is built from 15 residues. CDR1 and CDR2 (germline): KGHSH, LQKENI. Trimming shortened V by 3 bases and J by 2 bases, and 13 bases separated the two germline ends. CDR3 loop: CASSPRNRENYGYTF. CDR3 DNA sequence: TGTGCCAGCTCACCCCGCAATCGGGAAAACTATGGCTACACCTTC. The full variable domain, completed using reference TRBV18 and TRBJ1-2, is NAGVMQNPRHLVRRRGQEARLRCSPMKGHSHVYWYRQLPEEGLKFMVYLQKENIIDESGMPKERFSAEFPKEGPSILRIQQVVRGDSAAYFCASSPRNRENYGYTFGSGTRLTVV.

The rearrangement links TRBV7-9 to TRBJ1-3; tentative D call: TRBD1 (6 bases). This CDR3 spans 14 amino acids. The V end lost 3 bases, the J end lost 3 bases, and 9 bases lay between the germline ends. The V gene's germline CDR1 is SEHNR and CDR2 FQNEAQ (reference sequence). CDR3 in amino acids: CASSLSGVGNTIYF. CDR3 bases: TGTGCCAGCAGCTTGTCAGGGGTTGGAAACACCATATATTTT.

J is TRBJ2-7 and V is TRBV6-5; 8 positions match TRBD1. V trimming: 8 bases; J trimming: 0 bases; junction bases outside the gene matches: 6. This CDR3 comprises 14 residues. Germline V gives CDR1 MNHEY, CDR2 SVGAGI. The CDR3: CASSKDRDSYEQYF. The CDR3 coding sequence is TGTGCCAGCTCCAAGGACAGGGACTCCTACGAGCAGTACTTC.

The chain carries TRBV11-2 and TRBJ2-1, with TRBD1 identical over 8 bases. Trimming at V came to 2 bases and at J to 3 bases, leaving 3 bases not matched to a gene. CDR3 length equals 15 residues. Per germline, CDR1 SGHAT and CDR2 FQNNGV. CDR3 region: CASSLTGTGYNEQFF. The CDR3 DNA reads as TGTGCCAGCAGCTTAACAGGGACAGGCTACAATGAGCAGTTCTTC. Supplemented by reference TRBV11-2 and TRBJ2-1, the full variable domain reads EAGVAQSPRYKIIEKRQSVAFWCNPISGHATLYWYQQILGQGPKLLIQFQNNGVVDDSQLPKDRFSAERLKGVDSTLKIQPAKLEDSAVYLCASSLTGTGYNEQFFGPGTRLTVL.

The chain recombines TRBV5-1 with TRBJ2-2, with TRBD1 identical over 8 bases. The CDR3 contains 14 residues. The germline V gene has CDR1 SGHRS and CDR2 YFSETQ. V gave up 3 bases and J gave up 6 bases; unmatched junction bases: 4. In DNA form, the CDR3 reads TGCGCCAGCAGCTCCTTACAGGGGGCCGGGGAGCTGTTTTTT. Residues: CASSSLQGAGELFF.

The genes are TRBV7-9 and TRBJ2-1; TRBD1 aligns across 12 bases. V lost 5 bases, J lost 10 bases, and 9 bases stayed unmatched. This CDR3 is built from 15 residues. The germline CDR1 and CDR2 sequences are SEHNR and FQNEAQ (reference sequence). The CDR3 region is CASSAPGTGGLEQFF. In DNA form, the CDR3 reads TGTGCCAGCAGCGCCCCCGGGACAGGGGGCTTAGAGCAGTTCTTC.

This clone was seen a few times. The rearrangement uses TRBV19 and TRBJ2-1; 10 nucleotides match TRBD1. The CDR3 has 13 residues. Germline assignment: CDR1 LNHDA and CDR2 SQIVND (reference sequence). With V trimmed by 8 bases and J by 7 bases, 5 bases remained unmatched. The CDR3 DNA follows: TGTGCCAGTCTGGGACAGGGGATTAATGAGCAGTTCTTC. It specifies CASLGQGINEQFF.

This chain joins TRBV3-1 (or the pseudogene TRBV3-2) and TRBJ1-5; D is unresolved. V lost 0 bases and J lost 2, with 5 bases in between. CDR1 and CDR2 (germline): LGHDT, YNNKEL (reference sequence). The CDR3 spans 14 residues. The CDR3 nucleotides read TGTGCCAGCAGCCAAGATCAGGGCAATCAGCCCCAGCATTTT. Protein product: CASSQDQGNQPQHF.

V gene TRBV7-3 combines with J gene TRBJ1-2; a weak D match, TRBD1 (5 bases). The CDR3 runs to 13 residues. V was shortened by 5 bases and J by 8 bases, with 15 bases between the two germline ends. Germline V gene sequence: CDR1 SGHTA, CDR2 FQGTGA. CDR3 DNA: TGTGCCAGCAGCCCAACGGGAGGGGAAGGCTACACCTTC. Amino acids: CASSPTGGEGYTF.

The chain couples TRBV28 to TRBJ2-7; TRBD1 agrees at 10 bases. V shed 4 bases, J shed 2 bases, and the junction held 2 bases outside the gene matches. Per the germline V gene, CDR1 is MDHEN and CDR2 is SYDVKM. The CDR3 runs to 14 residues. The CDR3: CASSWDRGPYEQYF. The CDR3 nucleotides read TGTGCCAGCAGTTGGGACAGGGGACCCTACGAGCAGTACTTC.

The chain is built from TRBV15 and TRBJ1-1; D gene ambiguous. Germline V gives CDR1 LNHNV, CDR2 YYDKDF (reference sequence). The CDR3 is 13 residues long. The V end was cut by 3 bases, the J end by 7 bases, with 12 bases between. The CDR3 DNA is TGTGCCACCAGCAGTGAACTATTTAGTGAAGCTTTCTTT. It codes for CATSSELFSEAFF.

This clone was counted a single time. This chain joins TRBV28 and TRBJ2-1, with 8 bases that match TRBD1. Germline CDR1 and CDR2: MDHEN and SYDVKM. V lost 5 bases, J lost 9 bases, and 15 bases stayed unmatched. The CDR3 is 16 amino acids. In nucleotides, the CDR3 is TGTGCCAGCAGTACCTACCTCCGGGACAGGATCTTTGAGCAGTTCTTC. This gives the protein CASSTYLRDRIFEQFF.

Here the CDR3 reads CASSYQAGNYGYTF. The DNA for the CDR3 is TGTGCCAGCAGTTACCAGGCCGGCAACTATGGCTACACCTTC. The chain employs TRBV6-6 and TRBJ1-2; D not resolved. Germline assignment: CDR1 MNHNY and CDR2 SVGAGI (reference sequence). The CDR3 runs to 14 residues. V dropped 2 bases and J dropped 2 bases, with 9 bases sitting between them.